These 23 T cell receptor beta chains were sequenced from one sample in a study of CD8 T cells in Susac syndrome. RNA in amounts of roughly 0.45 to 1 ug was reverse transcribed with random hexamers. TCRdb reprocessed the immunoSEQ multiplex PCR reads with MiXCR, giving one entry per CDR3 protein. The table has some 190,000 distinct CDR3 sequences, roughly 93% seen once; the top ten hold around 0.16%. Material: CD4+ T cells from PBMCs. The source is a human donor with Susac syndrome.

The count of this clonotype is one. V is TRBV5-1 and J is TRBJ2-5, with D perhaps assigned TRBD1 or TRBD2 (6 bases each). The length of the CDR3 is 15 residues. V lost 4 bases and J 4 bases, leaving 17 bases between the germline ends. Looked up from germline, CDR1 is SGHRS and CDR2 is YFSETQ. The CDR3 protein is CASSPGAGIAETQYF. The CDR3 bases are TGCGCCAGCAGCCCAGGGGCGGGGATTGCAGAGACCCAGTACTTC.

This clonotype appeared a single time. The V gene is TRBV7-3, the J gene TRBJ2-7; no clear D. Trimming shortened V by 3 bases and J by 6 bases, and 15 bases separated the two germline ends. Germline CDR1 and CDR2: SGHTA and FQGTGA. There are 14 residues in the CDR3. CDR3 nucleotide sequence: TGTGCCAGCAGCTTCGGATCAGTACAAGGCGAGCAGTACTTC. Its translation: CASSFGSVQGEQYF.

The chain combines TRBV27 with TRBJ1-6; weak D call: TRBD1 (6 bases). This CDR3 has 15 residues. V was shortened by 4 bases and J by 10 bases, with 17 bases between the two germline ends. The V gene's germline CDR1 is MNHEY and CDR2 SMNVEV (reference sequence). DNA of the CDR3: TGTGCCAGCAGTTCTTATCAGGGGATCCGGTCACCCCTCCACTTT. Protein product: CASSSYQGIRSPLHF.

The chain couples TRBV30 to TRBJ1-1, with D maybe TRBD1 (6 bases). Germline V gene sequence: CDR1 GTSNPN, CDR2 SVGIG (reference sequence). V lost 2 bases to trimming and J lost 2 bases, with 15 bases between them. The CDR3 loop spans 15 amino acids. CDR3 amino acids: CAWSLTGILNTEAFF. The CDR3 DNA reads TGTGCCTGGAGTTTGACAGGTATTCTAAACACTGAAGCTTTCTTT.

This chain uses TRBV6-1 with TRBJ1-2, with 9 bases lining up with TRBD1. This CDR3 has 14 residues. Trimming at V came to 6 bases and at J to 4 bases, leaving 6 bases not matched to a gene. The germline gives CDR1 MNHNS, CDR2 SASEGT. CDR3: CASSRATGGYGYTF. For the CDR3, the DNA is TGTGCCAGCAGCCGAGCGACAGGGGGCTATGGCTACACCTTC.

The J gene is TRBJ2-2, the V gene TRBV28; D is undetermined. V lost 1 base to trimming and J lost 4 bases, with 7 bases between them. In germline, CDR1 is MDHEN, CDR2 SYDVKM. This CDR3 spans 14 amino acids. CDR3 residues: CASSLLDLTGELFF. The CDR3 nucleotides are TGTGCCAGCAGTTTATTGGACCTCACCGGGGAGCTGTTTTTT.

The chain combines TRBV28 with TRBJ2-5; D not certain. This CDR3 has 15 residues. Trimming removed 6 bases at V and 1 base at J, with 15 bases between. Germline values: CDR1 MDHEN, CDR2 SYDVKM. CDR3 loop: CASSATKGFQETQYF. CDR3 DNA: TGTGCCAGCAGCGCCACGAAGGGATTCCAAGAGACCCAGTACTTC.

The rearrangement links TRBV6-6 to TRBJ1-5; D is unresolved. This CDR3 contains 12 residues. The germline V gene encodes CDR1 MNHNY and CDR2 SVGAGI (reference sequence). Trimming stripped 2 bases from V and 6 bases from J, with 5 bases between. DNA for the CDR3: TGTGCCAGCAGTTACGGCAGTCAGCCCCAGCATTTT. It specifies CASSYGSQPQHF.

The rearrangement uses TRBV20-1 and TRBJ1-4; 8 nucleotides align to TRBD1. The trim removed 5 bases at V and 6 bases at J, leaving 5 bases unmatched. The CDR3 length is 13 residues. Germline loops: CDR1 DFQATT, CDR2 SNEGSKA (reference sequence). CDR3 in amino acids: CSAPGQAYEKLFF. DNA of the CDR3: TGCAGTGCTCCGGGACAGGCTTATGAAAAACTGTTTTTT.

The chain uses TRBV20-1 and TRBJ2-1; the match to TRBD2 covers 8 bases. V lost 0 bases and J lost 6; bases outside the gene matches: 10. This CDR3 is 16 amino acids long. Germline CDR1 reads DFQATT; CDR2 reads SNEGSKA (reference sequence). This CDR3 reads CSARDLNGGVSNEQFF. CDR3 nucleotides: TGCAGTGCTAGAGATCTCAACGGGGGGGTTTCCAATGAGCAGTTCTTC.

The CDR3: CASSAGTGDDNEQFF. CDR3 nucleotides: TGTGCCAGCAGCGCCGGGACAGGGGATGACAATGAGCAGTTCTTC. V gene TRBV7-9 combines with J gene TRBJ2-1, with 10 bases matching TRBD1. The V gene's germline CDR1 is SEHNR and CDR2 FQNEAQ (reference sequence). The J segment lost 5 bases and the V segment lost 5 bases, leaving 6 bases of the junction unmatched. There are 15 residues in the CDR3.

This sequence joins TRBV4-3 and TRBJ2-7; D could derive from TRBD1 or TRBD2 (6 bases each). The CDR3 extends over 18 amino acids. The germline CDR1 and CDR2 sequences are LGHNA and YSLEER. V shed 0 bases and J shed 5 bases, with 23 bases lying between them. The CDR3 protein is CASSQDAFRVGGFDEQYF. The CDR3 DNA reads TGCGCCAGCAGCCAAGATGCGTTTCGCGTCGGGGGCTTCGACGAGCAGTACTTC.

The V call is TRBV7-2, the J call TRBJ1-2, with 7 bases fitting TRBD1. J lost 4 bases, V lost 0 bases, and 11 bases had no gene match. The CDR3 covers 17 residues. Per germline, CDR1 SGHTA and CDR2 FQGNSA. Here the CDR3 reads CASSLAPGQASAYGYTF. DNA of the CDR3: TGTGCCAGCAGCTTAGCTCCAGGACAGGCCTCGGCCTATGGCTACACCTTC.

The V gene is TRBV2, the J gene TRBJ2-4; 9 bases agree with TRBD2. Germline loops: CDR1 SNHLY, CDR2 FYNNEI. This CDR3 is built from 13 residues. The V gene end was trimmed by 11 bases and the J gene end by 10 bases; junction bases not matched to a gene: 12. CDR3 region: CAGQTDAGGIQYF. CDR3 nucleotides: TGTGCCGGCCAGACAGACGCGGGAGGGATTCAGTACTTC.

V is TRBV12-3 or TRBV12-4 and J is TRBJ2-5; a weak D match, TRBD1 (6 bases). Deletions cut 5 bases from V and 5 bases from J, with 12 bases between. This CDR3 is built from 13 residues. In nucleotides, the CDR3 is TGTGCCAGCAGTATGGGACATGCGGAGACCCAGTACTTC. It yields the protein CASSMGHAETQYF.

DNA of the CDR3: TGTGCCAGCAGCCAGGCCCCAGGGACTGTATACGAGCAGTACTTC. It translates to CASSQAPGTVYEQYF. V gene TRBV3-1 combines with J gene TRBJ2-7; perhaps TRBD2 as D (6 bases). The length of the CDR3 is 15 residues. The germline gives CDR1 LGHDT, CDR2 YNNKEL (reference sequence). The V end was cut by 3 bases, the J end by 4 bases, with 16 bases between.

This clonotype occurred once. CDR3 DNA: TGTGCCAGCAGTTACTCGAAGGGACTAGCGGGGGCCCCGTTCCAAGAGACCCAGTACTTC. This sequence encodes CASSYSKGLAGAPFQETQYF. The chain carries TRBV6-2 or TRBV6-3 and TRBJ2-5; the match to TRBD2 covers 14 bases. V shed 0 bases and J 1 base; nucleotides not matched to a gene: 10. Germline V lookup: CDR1 MNHEY, CDR2 SVGEGT. CDR3 length: 20 residues.

V is TRBV7-9 and J is TRBJ1-4; D is possibly TRBD1 (5 bases). Looked up from germline, CDR1 is SEHNR and CDR2 is FQNEAQ (reference sequence). This CDR3 has 14 amino acids. The V and J ends lost 4 bases and 8 bases respectively, with 14 bases between them. CDR3 DNA: TGTGCCAGCAGCTCCTCTAGGGGATCGGAAAAACTGTTTTTT. This sequence encodes CASSSSRGSEKLFF.

V gene TRBV9 combines with J gene TRBJ2-7; 11 bases are a match to TRBD2. Trimming at V came to 2 bases and at J to 3 bases, leaving 7 bases not matched to a gene. This CDR3 comprises 16 residues. From germline, CDR1 is SGDLS and CDR2 YYNGEE. CDR3 DNA: TGTGCCAGCAGCGTTAGCGGGGGGGCCGAAAACTACGAGCAGTACTTC. As protein: CASSVSGGAENYEQYF. Together with reference TRBV9 and TRBJ2-7, the CDR3 gives the full variable domain: DSGVTQTPKHLITATGQRVTLRCSPRSGDLSVYWYQQSLDQGLQFLIQYYNGEERAKGNILERFSAQQFPDLHSELNLSSLELGDSALYFCASSVSGGAENYEQYFGPGTRLTVT.

The J gene is TRBJ2-3, the V gene TRBV11-3; weak D call: TRBD1 (6 bases). Germline V lookup: CDR1 SGHNT, CDR2 YENEEA. Trimming pared 5 bases from V and 5 bases from J, leaving 14 bases between. CDR3 length equals 14 residues. CDR3 DNA: TGTGCCAGCAGCATCGGACAGATTAAAGATACGCAGTATTTT. Residues: CASSIGQIKDTQYF. The full variable domain, completed using reference TRBV11-3 and TRBJ2-3, is EAGVVQSPRYKIIEKKQPVAFWCNPISGHNTLYWYLQNLGQGPELLIRYENEEAVDDSQLPKDRFSAERLKGVDSTLKIQPAELGDSAVYLCASSIGQIKDTQYFGPGTRLTVL.

The V and J genes are TRBV7-6 and TRBJ2-7, with a possible D match to TRBD1 (6 bases). Trimming pared 5 bases from V and 1 base from J, leaving 12 bases between. Germline V gene lookup returns CDR1 SGHVS and CDR2 FNYEAQ. CDR3 length equals 14 residues. The CDR3 DNA reads as TGTGCCAGCAGCCGTTCCGGACAGTCCTACGAGCAGTACTTC. This translates into CASSRSGQSYEQYF.

J is TRBJ1-6 and V is TRBV4-1; no firm D call. V was cut by 0 bases and J by 7 bases, with 10 bases left in between. The CDR3 has 15 amino acids. Germline V gives CDR1 MGHRA, CDR2 YSYEKL. DNA of the CDR3: TGCGCCAGCAGCCAAGATAGGGAAGTCAATTCACCCCTCCACTTT. Its protein is CASSQDREVNSPLHF.

The chain carries TRBV12-3 or TRBV12-4 and TRBJ1-1; TRBD1 aligns across 9 bases. CDR3 size: 15 residues. Trimming cost V 4 bases and J 7 bases; bases outside gene matches: 10. In nucleotides, the CDR3 is TGTGCCAGCAGTTCCCCCGGGACAGGGCTCGGTGAAGCTTTCTTT. It yields the protein CASSSPGTGLGEAFF.